These 13 T cell receptor beta chains originate from one sample sequenced in a study of T cells in Graves' hyperthyroidism and ophthalmopathy. Using RNA transcripts as the source, TCR beta CDR3 regions were amplified. The HTBI primer set was used in a first-round RT-PCR of the TCR CDR3. Using its own MiXCR run on the multiplex PCR reads, TCRdb lists one record per CDR3 protein. The data show more than 500,000 distinct CDR3 sequences, roughly 46% seen once. Sequencing used peripheral blood or thyroid tissue (not recorded which). These receptors all stem from an adult woman with Graves' disease, either hyperthyroidism or ophthalmopathy (not recorded which).

At least ten counts were recorded for this clonotype. This chain joins TRBV7-6 and TRBJ1-2; 8 bases map to TRBD1. The germline V gene has CDR1 SGHVS and CDR2 FNYEAQ. This CDR3 comprises 16 residues. The V gene end was trimmed by 5 bases and the J gene end by 4 bases; junction bases not matched to a gene: 12. In DNA, the CDR3 is TGTGCCAGCAGCCACCTACTGGCAGGGGGCCGCTATGGCTACACCTTC. The encoded protein is CASSHLLAGGRYGYTF.

This clonotype has a count of ten or more. The CDR3 loop reads CATFPPLSTEAFF. The DNA for the CDR3 is TGTGCCACTTTCCCCCCTCTCTCCACTGAAGCTTTCTTT. The J gene is TRBJ1-1, the V gene TRBV6-5; D is unresolved. The CDR3 length is 13 residues. V was trimmed by 10 bases and J by 4 bases, leaving 16 bases between them. Germline V gene sequence: CDR1 MNHEY, CDR2 SVGAGI.

In its sample, this clonotype was seen many times. V is TRBV7-9 and J is TRBJ2-7; a weak D match, TRBD1 (6 bases). V lost 5 bases and J 1 base, leaving 15 bases between the germline ends. Germline V gene lookup returns CDR1 SEHNR and CDR2 FQNEAQ (reference sequence). This CDR3 spans 15 amino acids. The CDR3 DNA follows: TGTGCCAGCAGCCCCCGACCGACAGGTTCCTACGAGCAGTACTTC. Protein sequence: CASSPRPTGSYEQYF.

This clonotype was recorded at least ten times. J is TRBJ2-5 and V is TRBV2; D might be TRBD2 (5 bases). CDR3 length equals 13 residues. V was shortened by 6 bases and J by 7 bases, with 15 bases between the two germline ends. In germline, CDR1 is SNHLY, CDR2 FYNNEI. This CDR3 reads CASRKTTWGTQYF. The CDR3 DNA sequence: TGTGCCAGCAGAAAGACTACTTGGGGGACCCAGTACTTC.

The sample holds many counts of this clonotype. This rearrangement joins TRBV15 to TRBJ1-2, with D unresolved. The ends were cut back, 1 base at V and 8 bases at J, with 11 bases in the middle. The germline V gene encodes CDR1 LNHNV and CDR2 YYDKDF (reference sequence). This CDR3 has 13 residues. The CDR3 DNA reads TGTGCCACCAGCAGAGGAGGGAGCTGGGGCTACACCTTC. This encodes CATSRGGSWGYTF.

The table lists this clonotype with a count of one. This sequence joins TRBV5-1 and TRBJ2-5; D unresolved. Germline CDR1 is SGHRS and CDR2 is YFSETQ. The CDR3 spans 15 residues. V lost 0 bases, J lost 2 bases, and 11 bases lay in between. The CDR3: CASSLAWTKQETQYF. The DNA for the CDR3 is TGCGCCAGCAGCTTGGCTTGGACCAAACAAGAGACCCAGTACTTC.

This clonotype was seen a single time. A much larger clone lies one base from this, so it may be a read error. The V and J genes are TRBV7-9 and TRBJ1-2; TRBD1 matches at 10 bases. The CDR3 sequence is 15 residues long. In germline, CDR1 is SEHNR, CDR2 FQNEAQ (reference sequence). For the CDR3, the DNA is TGTGCCAGCAGCTTTACGACAGGGGGCGTAAGTGGCTACATCTTC. Amino acids: CASSFTTGGVSGYIF.

CDR3 sequence (DNA): TGTGCCAGCAGTGAACAGGAGGAGACCCAGCATTTT. Amino acid sequence: CASSEQEETQHF. This sequence joins TRBV2 and TRBJ1-5; D unclear. The CDR3 extends over 12 amino acids. Germline V gives CDR1 SNHLY, CDR2 FYNNEI. V gave up 2 bases and J gave up 11 bases, with 10 bases separating them.

This chain uses TRBV10-2 with TRBJ2-3, with TRBD1 matching over 7 bases. The V segment lost 6 bases and the J segment 2 bases; nucleotides outside the gene matches: 8. In germline, CDR1 is WSHSY, CDR2 SAAADI. CDR3 length equals 15 residues. Here the CDR3 DNA reads TGCGCCAGCAGCTACAGGGGCGGACTCACAGATACGCAGTATTTT. Amino acid sequence: CASSYRGGLTDTQYF.

The rearrangement joins TRBV28 to TRBJ1-2; TRBD1 agrees at 11 bases. The V and J ends lost 3 bases and 12 bases, in that order; junction bases with no gene match: 9. This CDR3 is 14 amino acids long. The germline V gene has CDR1 MDHEN and CDR2 SYDVKM. The CDR3 loop reads CASSLGDRGKMDTF. CDR3 sequence (DNA): TGTGCCAGCAGTTTGGGGGACAGGGGGAAGATGGACACCTTC.

The sample holds many counts of this clonotype. This chain joins TRBV10-3 and TRBJ2-7, with D unclear. The CDR3 loop spans 11 amino acids. The germline V and J ends were trimmed by 6 bases and 1 base, with 4 bases remaining between them. The germline CDR1 and CDR2 sequences are ENHRY and SYGVKD. The CDR3 protein is CAIRQSYEQYF. As DNA, the CDR3 is TGTGCCATCAGACAGTCCTACGAGCAGTACTTC.

The chain is built from TRBV19 and TRBJ1-2, with 11 bases that match TRBD1. Germline V gives CDR1 LNHDA, CDR2 SQIVND (reference sequence). This CDR3 contains 14 residues. The junction had 7 bases not matched to a gene; V was cut back by 9 bases and J by 4 bases. In DNA, the CDR3 is TGTGCCAGCTCCGGACAGGGGGCTGGCTATGGCTACACCTTC. This translates into CASSGQGAGYGYTF.

This clonotype was observed many times. This sequence joins TRBV6-6 and TRBJ1-1; no clear D gene. The V end lost 8 bases, the J end lost 5 bases, and 9 bases lay between the germline ends. The CDR3 is 11 residues long. The germline V gene encodes CDR1 MNHNY and CDR2 SVGAGI (reference sequence). The CDR3 DNA follows: TGTGCCAGCGTTTTGGGGACTGAAGCTTTCTTT. Translating it yields CASVLGTEAFF.